A selection of T cell receptor beta chains follows, all from one sample in a study of cytomegalovirus exposure and HLA in healthy donors. The protocol was immunoSEQ multiplex PCR, while the TCRdb copy is restricted to in-frame clones and leaves out a portion. The table lists over 110,000 clones, approximately 79% of them singletons. The sequenced material came from PBMCs. The source is a woman aged 50 to 65 in good health and CMV-seropositive. Each CDR3 is given with its conserved first and last residue. The D gene is left open where the match is weak. Clone sizes are given selectively: once, few, many, or a class where the clone is expanded.

clone size	D gene	V gene	J gene	CDR3 protein	CDR3 DNA
NA	NA	TRBV5-1	TRBJ2-7	CASTLGQISEQYF	TGCGCCAGCACCTTAGGACAGATTAGCGAGCAGTACTTC
NA	NA	TRBV4-2	TRBJ2-2	CASSLNRRVGTGELFF	TGTGCCAGCAGCCTAAATCGCCGGGTGGGTACCGGGGAGCTGTTTTTT
NA	NA	TRBV9	TRBJ1-2	CASSVDGGYDYTF	TGTGCCAGCAGCGTAGATGGAGGTTATGACTACACCTTC
few	TRBD2	TRBV28	TRBJ2-5	CASSLFFGGAGETQYF	TGTGCCAGCAGTTTATTCTTCGGGGGGGCCGGAGAGACCCAGTACTTC
NA	NA	TRBV4-2	TRBJ2-7	CASSQDGVYEQYF	TGTGCCAGCAGCCAAGATGGAGTCTACGAGCAGTACTTC
NA	TRBD2	TRBV6-4	TRBJ2-1	CASSDFAGGNNEQFF	TGTGCCAGCAGTGACTTCGCGGGGGGGAACAATGAGCAGTTCTTC
NA	TRBD1	TRBV4-2	TRBJ1-3	CASSQARDRGFGNTIYF	TGTGCCAGCAGCCAGGCTCGGGACAGGGGCTTCGGAAACACCATATATTTT
NA	TRBD1	TRBV18	TRBJ1-1	CASSTPQDREGGTEAFF	TGTGCCAGCTCGACCCCCCAGGACAGGGAAGGAGGGACTGAAGCTTTCTTT
NA	TRBD2	TRBV27	TRBJ2-1	CASRPTPGGSSYNEQFF	TGTGCCAGCAGGCCGACCCCCGGGGGGAGCTCCTACAATGAGCAGTTCTTC
NA	TRBD1	TRBV7-2	TRBJ1-2	CASSLARGTGYTSTF	TGTGCCAGCAGCTTAGCGCGTGGGACAGGCTACACAAGCACCTTC
NA	NA	TRBV13	TRBJ2-2	CASSFGSLTGELFF	TGTGCCAGCAGCTTTGGTAGTCTAACCGGGGAGCTGTTTTTT
NA	TRBD2	TRBV7-9	TRBJ2-3	CASSKTSGESTDTQYF	TGTGCCAGCAGCAAGACTAGCGGGGAGAGCACAGATACGCAGTATTTT
NA	TRBD1	TRBV5-1	TRBJ2-1	CASRVDRVNEQFF	TGCGCCAGCAGGGTGGACAGGGTCAATGAGCAGTTCTTC
NA	NA	TRBV10-3	TRBJ1-5	CAISEDSGRGQPQHF	TGTGCCATCAGTGAGGACAGTGGAAGGGGACAGCCCCAGCATTTT
NA	NA	TRBV11-2	TRBJ2-7	CASSPSSSYEQYF	TGTGCCAGCAGCCCCAGTAGCAGCTACGAGCAGTACTTC
NA	TRBD2	TRBV5-6	TRBJ2-3	CASSFLAGGHTDTQYF	TGTGCCAGCAGCTTTCTGGCGGGGGGACACACAGATACGCAGTATTTT
NA	NA	TRBV27	TRBJ1-1	CASSSPTQGDSEAFF	TGTGCCAGCAGTTCTCCCACCCAGGGCGACTCTGAAGCTTTCTTT
NA	TRBD1	TRBV10-3	TRBJ2-2	CAIRSTGLGTGELFF	TGTGCCATCAGATCGACAGGGTTGGGGACCGGGGAGCTGTTTTTT
NA	TRBD1	TRBV7-8	TRBJ2-2	CASSLTGGNTGELFF	TGTGCCAGCAGCCTGACAGGGGGGAACACCGGGGAGCTGTTTTTT
NA	TRBD1	TRBV7-2	TRBJ2-7	CASSNAGQGARQYF	TGTGCCAGCAGCAACGCCGGACAGGGGGCGAGGCAGTACTTC
NA	TRBD1	TRBV7-2	TRBJ1-1	CASSLGTGVNTEAFF	TGTGCCAGCAGCTTGGGGACAGGAGTGAACACTGAAGCTTTCTTT
once	NA	TRBV7-2	TRBJ1-3	CASSLAAGSGNTIYF	TGTGCCAGCAGCTTAGCGGCGGGCTCTGGAAACACCATATATTTT
NA	NA	TRBV30	TRBJ1-1	CAWSVAGVNTEAFF	TGTGCCTGGAGTGTAGCAGGGGTTAACACTGAAGCTTTCTTT
NA	TRBD1	TRBV5-1	TRBJ1-2	CASSRGQGVGYTF	TGCGCCAGCAGCCGTGGACAGGGGGTTGGCTACACCTTC
NA	NA	TRBV11-3	TRBJ2-7	CASSFTRTSEQYF	TGTGCCAGCAGCTTCACTAGGACCTCCGAGCAGTACTTC
NA	NA	TRBV19	TRBJ1-2	CASSTTGTKVFTF	TGTGCCAGTAGTACCACCGGGACAAAAGTATTCACCTTC